Given below is one T cell receptor beta chain in context. Its antigen remains undetermined. Base quality data are lacking; no much larger clone is found one base away. Collaborating institutions collected whole blood in K2EDTA tubes following their own protocols. Collaborator samples were shipped for TCRbeta analysis as frozen whole blood, isolated PBMCs, or DNA extracted from either sample type. This entry comes from a study of blood T cell repertoires in COVID-19 (dated by TCRdb to 2019 to 2021). With respect to the entire study: The collaborator samples originated in the United States, Italy and Spain and spanned the acute and convalescent phases of COVID-19. HLA class I and class II types, where available, came from metadata supplied by the sample provider rather than from assay-based typing. The repertoires were released in a freely available public database intended as a resource for research on the immune response to SARS-CoV-2. The dataset comprised deeply sampled blood TCRbeta repertoires from subjects exposed to, actively infected with, or recovered from COVID-19. Samples came from the ongoing ImmuneRACE study (first 160 participants) plus 1,254 subjects from 6 global collaborators. The prospective study material was composed of cDNA or gDNA derived from T cells, B-cell-depleted T cells, or PBMCs. A de-identified subject ID, COVID-19 status, age in years and sex were almost always included in the sample metadata.

The CDR3 covers 15 residues, taking in both the cysteine and the phenylalanine. Left in the record is the CDR3 DNA by itself, 45 bases read in frame from the first base. Sequences SGHDN (CDR1) and FVKESK (CDR2) are obtained from the germline V gene. V loses 2 bases of germline sequence and J loses 0 bases, and the interval between the two ends is 11 bases. What the authors observed across the whole study: How much clinical and demographic metadata was included differed by source and by participant, and the metadata was provided uncurated.

The immunoSEQ Assay, a bias-controlled multiplex PCR, was used to amplify TCRbeta CDR3 regions from genomic DNA. On the authors' methods: The number of nucleated cells in each sample was estimated by amplification of reference gene primers within the assay. To quantify the absolute abundance of each unique TCRbeta CDR3 rearrangement, sequence reads were collapsed and filtered. For each sample, productive Simpson clonality was calculated as the square root of Simpson's diversity index over productive rearrangements. The table was pulled from immuneACCESS by TCRdb, which kept in-frame rearrangements only. Such tables lose some clones; where checked, under half of the loss comes from unresolved V genes, and the rest has no known cause. The D gene and trimming were derived from the DNA, and the V and J assignments and clone size from that table. This sample comprises 85,000 to 110,000 clones, approximately 90% of them detected only once. The ten largest clones add up to approximately 17% of the sample.

The chain uses TRBV14 and TRBJ2-7, with an unclear D gene assignment. Sequenced: peripheral blood. This TCR came from a woman of 80 years or more in a cohort sampled during active COVID-19. The CDR3 sequence is CASSQTPPGSYEQYF. The DNA is as follows: TGTGCCAGCAGCCAAACGCCCCCGGGCTCCTACGAGCAGTACTTC.